This T cell receptor beta chain was sequenced during a study of T cells in tuberculosis. In the study overall: CD1B tetramers identified T cells specific for mycobacterial lipid GMM. Findings and limits, study-wide: Low-affinity CD1B-GMM tetramer-binding T cells may have been missed.

TCR-alpha and TCR-beta chains were sequenced unpaired. Profiled with immunoSEQ multiplex PCR; TCRdb holds only in-frame clones, not every one. Among tens of thousands of clones, under 95% were seen once, and the ten largest hold approximately 1.9%. Thawed, overnight-rested PBMC were stained with GMM-loaded CD1B tetramer, viability dye and anti-CD3, then sorted. C32 glucose monomycolate from Rhodococcus equi was loaded onto the CD1B tetramers. Tetramer-negative cells, around 110,000 per donor, were also sorted. V lost 7 bases to trimming and J lost 8 bases; unmatched junction nucleotides: 5. CDR3 length: 15 amino acids. Germline values: CDR1 LNHDA, CDR2 SQIVND (reference sequence).

Sequences were obtained from CD1b-GMM tetramer-negative cells sorted from PBMCs. This clonotype originated in an adult woman with latent tuberculosis. This chain links TRBV19 with TRBJ2-1, with 16 bases identical to TRBD2. The CDR3: CASNLGTSGRDEQFF. In nucleotides, the CDR3 is TGTGCCAGTAACCTCGGGACTAGCGGGAGGGATGAGCAGTTCTTC.